This is a list of T cell receptor beta chains from one sample in a study of blood T cell repertoires in COVID-19. Sequencing was performed with immunoSEQ multiplex PCR; in TCRdb, only in-frame clones are kept and a portion is missing. Counted here are 160,000 or so clones, 70% to 90% occurring once; the ten biggest clones make up 3.5% to 4%. Sequencing was performed on peripheral blood. The receptors here all came from a woman in her 70s with acute or convalescent COVID-19. Each CDR3 is given with its conserved first and last residue. Each record gives: CDR3 protein, CDR3 DNA, D gene, clone size, V gene, J gene. The D gene is left open where the match is weak. Size is omitted from some rows. Given values are once, few, many or a class for expanded clones.

CASSQALPGTGYYGYTF,TGCGCCAGCAGCCAAGCATTACCTGGGACAGGATACTATGGCTACACCTTC,TRBD1,.,TRBV4-3,TRBJ1-2
CASSLVASGGEYNEQFF,TGCGCCAGCAGCTTGGTTGCTAGCGGGGGAGAATACAATGAGCAGTTCTTC,TRBD2,.,TRBV5-1,TRBJ2-1
CASSFLAGDNEQFF,TGTGCCAGCAGTTTTTTAGCGGGAGACAATGAGCAGTTCTTC,TRBD2,.,TRBV28,TRBJ2-1
CASRRSLARADNEQFF,TGTGCCAGCAGACGCAGTCTAGCGCGGGCGGACAATGAGCAGTTCTTC,.,few,TRBV2,TRBJ2-1
CASSVVRQNTEAFF,TGTGCCAGCAGCGTAGTGAGACAGAACACTGAAGCTTTCTTT,.,.,TRBV9,TRBJ1-1
CASRDREGYTF,TGTGCCAGCCGGGACAGAGAAGGCTACACCTTC,TRBD1,.,TRBV19,TRBJ1-2
CASSEPDRDRGSYEQYF,TGTGCCAGCAGTGAACCAGACCGGGACAGGGGCTCCTACGAGCAGTACTTC,TRBD1,.,TRBV6-4,TRBJ2-7
CASSAERGDRDTRSGNTIYF,TGCGCCAGCAGTGCCGAGAGAGGGGACCGGGACACTCGCTCTGGAAACACCATATATTTT,.,.,TRBV10-1,TRBJ1-3
CASMFGGMNTEAFF,TGTGCCAGCATGTTTGGGGGGATGAACACTGAAGCTTTCTTT,.,.,TRBV28,TRBJ1-1
CATSRTGTGGGEQYF,TGTGCCACCAGCAGAACCGGGACAGGGGGTGGGGAGCAGTACTTC,TRBD1,.,TRBV15,TRBJ2-7
CASSATGTGGTSSGNTIYF,TGCGCCAGCAGCGCAACCGGGACAGGGGGAACAAGCTCTGGAAACACCATATATTTT,TRBD1,.,TRBV4-3,TRBJ1-3
CASSLGGRGTGELFF,TGTGCCAGCAGCTTGGGTGGGAGAGGGACCGGGGAGCTGTTTTTT,.,.,TRBV7-2,TRBJ2-2
CASSGLNEQFF,TGTGCCAGTAGTGGGCTTAATGAGCAGTTCTTC,.,.,TRBV19,TRBJ2-1
CASSSLAGPRPNEQFF,TGTGCCAGCAGTTCCCTAGCGGGGCCCCGGCCCAATGAGCAGTTCTTC,TRBD2,.,TRBV2,TRBJ2-1
CASSYRTSGSHEQYF,TGCGCCAGCAGCTATCGGACTAGCGGGAGCCACGAGCAGTACTTC,TRBD2,.,TRBV4-3,TRBJ2-7
CASSSGGAGADTQYF,TGTGCCAGCAGCTCCGGGGGGGCCGGCGCAGATACGCAGTATTTT,TRBD2,.,TRBV7-2,TRBJ2-3
CASSSQPGTVSPGELFF,TGCGCCAGCAGCTCACAGCCCGGGACAGTATCCCCCGGGGAGCTGTTTTTT,TRBD1,.,TRBV5-1,TRBJ2-2
CASREAGAELAHEQFF,TGTGCCAGCAGAGAGGCGGGGGCAGAACTAGCCCATGAGCAGTTCTTC,.,once,TRBV7-2,TRBJ2-1
CASSAAGGGGYGYTF,TGTGCCAGTAGTGCAGCAGGGGGCGGCGGGTATGGCTACACCTTC,TRBD1,.,TRBV19,TRBJ1-2
CASSLVGRENTEAFF,TGCGCCAGCAGCTTGGTCGGCAGGGAGAACACTGAAGCTTTCTTT,.,.,TRBV5-1,TRBJ1-1
CASSDRTGGFLGKQFF,TGCGCCAGCAGCGACCGCACAGGGGGCTTCCTAGGGAAGCAGTTCTTC,TRBD1,.,TRBV5-1,TRBJ2-1
CASKIRGLSQETQYF,TGTGCCAGCAAGATCAGGGGGTTATCTCAAGAGACCCAGTACTTC,TRBD1,.,TRBV28,TRBJ2-5
CASSSSGRAKNEQFF,TGTGCCAGCAGTTCTAGCGGGAGGGCTAAGAATGAGCAGTTCTTC,TRBD2,once,TRBV28,TRBJ2-1
CAWRLTSGYTGELFF,TGTGCCTGGAGGCTGACTAGCGGGTACACCGGGGAGCTGTTTTTT,TRBD2,.,TRBV30,TRBJ2-2
CASSLSRGGQESEQYF,TGTGCCAGCAGCTTATCAAGGGGGGGACAGGAATCCGAGCAGTACTTC,.,.,TRBV7-8,TRBJ2-7
CASSPTTNYNEQFF,TGTGCCAGCAGCCCGACTACCAACTACAATGAGCAGTTCTTC,.,.,TRBV9,TRBJ2-1
CASSLVFVTYEQYF,TGTGCCAGCAGCTTAGTGTTCGTTACCTACGAGCAGTACTTC,.,.,TRBV7-2,TRBJ2-7
CASSQESSGYTF,TGTGCCAGCAGCCAAGAATCGTCTGGCTACACCTTC,.,.,TRBV3-1/TRBV3-2,TRBJ1-2
CASSCPWKGRTPQETQYF,TGTGCCAGCAGTTGCCCCTGGAAGGGCAGGACTCCTCAAGAGACCCAGTACTTC,.,.,TRBV6-2/TRBV6-3,TRBJ2-5
CASSQAVWTPSEQFF,TGCGCCAGCAGCCAAGCCGTCTGGACTCCAAGTGAGCAGTTCTTC,.,.,TRBV4-1,TRBJ2-1
CASSFLSRGPEAFF,TGTGCCAGCAGCTTCTTATCTAGGGGTCCTGAAGCTTTCTTT,.,once,TRBV7-9,TRBJ1-1
CASSRGRNTEAFF,TGTGCCAGCAGCCGGGGGAGGAACACTGAAGCTTTCTTT,.,.,TRBV12-3/TRBV12-4,TRBJ1-1
CASSVGPSGGAFEQFF,TGTGCCAGCAGTGTCGGCCCTAGCGGGGGGGCTTTTGAGCAGTTCTTC,TRBD2,once,TRBV2,TRBJ2-1
CASSQDPVRQGYTF,TGTGCCAGCAGCCAAGATCCGGTCAGGCAGGGCTACACCTTC,.,few,TRBV14,TRBJ1-2
CASSDRVAGELFF,TGTGCCAGCAGTGACAGGGTCGCCGGGGAGCTGTTTTTT,.,.,TRBV2,TRBJ2-2
CSADRGGYGYTF,TGCAGCGCCGACAGGGGAGGGTATGGCTACACCTTC,TRBD1,few,TRBV29-1,TRBJ1-2
CASSPASGGAYNEQFF,TGTGCCAGCTCACCAGCTAGCGGGGGGGCATATAATGAGCAGTTCTTC,TRBD2,.,TRBV18,TRBJ2-1
CASSQEQQTGNSPLHF,TGTGCCAGCAGCCAAGAACAGCAAACAGGGAACTCACCCCTCCACTTT,.,.,TRBV4-2,TRBJ1-6
CASSLVFRGTGELFF,TGTGCCAGCAGCTTAGTGTTCAGGGGGACCGGGGAGCTGTTTTTT,TRBD1,.,TRBV7-2,TRBJ2-2
CASSQISSGRSQEQYF,TGTGCCAGCAGCCAAATCTCTAGCGGGAGGTCGCAGGAGCAGTACTTC,TRBD2,.,TRBV3-1/TRBV3-2,TRBJ2-7
CASSYLASAKYEQYF,TGTGCCAGCAGTTATCTGGCTAGCGCCAAGTACGAGCAGTACTTC,.,once,TRBV6-2/TRBV6-3,TRBJ2-7
CASSTGQIFNEKLFF,TGTGCCAGCAGCACCGGACAAATATTTAATGAAAAACTGTTTTTT,.,.,TRBV7-6,TRBJ1-4
CASSLAGGGAVNEQFF,TGTGCCAGCAGCTTGGCCGGCGGGGGGGCCGTCAATGAGCAGTTCTTC,TRBD2,.,TRBV5-4,TRBJ2-1
CASSQDLGRQGLNMNTEAFF,TGTGCCAGCAGCCAAGATCTCGGAAGACAGGGCCTTAACATGAACACTGAAGCTTTCTTT,TRBD1,.,TRBV3-1/TRBV3-2,TRBJ1-1
CASSLFGNQPQHF,TGTGCCAGCAGTCTATTTGGCAATCAGCCCCAGCATTTT,.,.,TRBV7-9,TRBJ1-5
CASSIDRAAAGNTIYF,TGTGCCAGTAGTATCGATCGGGCAGCGGCAGGAAACACCATATATTTT,.,.,TRBV19,TRBJ1-3
CASSEQGTGELFF,TGTGCCAGCAGCGAACAGGGCACCGGGGAGCTGTTTTTT,.,few,TRBV7-9,TRBJ2-2
CAIAGTGGQETQYF,TGTGCCATCGCCGGGACAGGGGGTCAAGAGACCCAGTACTTC,TRBD1,.,TRBV28,TRBJ2-5
CASRYPRGDRVNEQFF,TGTGCCAGCAGGTACCCGCGAGGGGACAGAGTAAATGAGCAGTTCTTC,TRBD1,.,TRBV28,TRBJ2-1
CAWSEGGGSEKLFF,TGTGCCTGGAGTGAGGGGGGCGGGAGTGAAAAACTGTTTTTT,.,.,TRBV30,TRBJ1-4
CASSVRSQETQYF,TGTGCCAGCAGTGTGAGGTCCCAAGAGACCCAGTACTTC,.,few,TRBV9,TRBJ2-5
CASSRGLANTGELFF,TGTGCTAGCAGCCGAGGACTAGCCAACACCGGGGAGCTGTTTTTT,TRBD2,.,TRBV7-7,TRBJ2-2
CASSRRERNTEAFF,TGTGCCAGCAGTCGCCGGGAGAGGAACACTGAAGCTTTCTTT,.,.,TRBV6-2/TRBV6-3,TRBJ1-1
CASSLSFQPQHF,TGTGCCAGCAGTTTGTCGTTTCAGCCCCAGCATTTT,.,.,TRBV28,TRBJ1-5